The T cell receptor beta chain under discussion was sequenced for a study of cytomegalovirus exposure and HLA in healthy donors. Germline V gene data show CDR1 as MNHNS and CDR2 as SASEGT. The CDR3 loop spans 15 amino acids. V lost 5 bases, J lost 5 bases, and 18 bases lay in between. This clone was recorded only once. Its antigen is unknown. Healthy donors of bone marrow made up the group. Study results and caveats: HLA allele associations emerged for fewer than 20,000 TCR beta sequences in a later analysis, at 0.05 false discovery rate.

The primer mix had 60 Vbeta and 13 Jbeta primers. Generated by immunoSEQ multiplex PCR, the TCRdb table keeps only in-frame clones and is missing some. The repertoire holds 20,000 to 30,000 clones, with about four fifths as singletons. This receptor was taken from a male donor in good health and CMV-seronegative. The chain is built from TRBV6-1 and TRBJ2-5; a possible D gene is TRBD1 (5 bases). The material sequenced was PBMCs. As DNA, the CDR3 is TGTGCCAGCAGTAAAAACAGGACCCCAAGGGAGACCCAGTACTTC. Its protein product is CASSKNRTPRETQYF.